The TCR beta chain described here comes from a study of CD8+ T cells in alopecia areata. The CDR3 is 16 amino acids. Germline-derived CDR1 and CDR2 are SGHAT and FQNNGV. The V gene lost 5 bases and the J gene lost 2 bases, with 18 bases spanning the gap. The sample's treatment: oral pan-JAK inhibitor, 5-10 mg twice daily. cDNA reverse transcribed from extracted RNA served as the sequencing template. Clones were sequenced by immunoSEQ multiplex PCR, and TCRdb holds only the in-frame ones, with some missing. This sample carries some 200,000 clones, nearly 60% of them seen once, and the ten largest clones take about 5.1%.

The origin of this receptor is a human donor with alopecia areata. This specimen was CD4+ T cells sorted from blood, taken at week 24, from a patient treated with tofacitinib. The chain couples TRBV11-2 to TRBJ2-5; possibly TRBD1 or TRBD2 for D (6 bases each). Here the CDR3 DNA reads TGTGCCAGCAGCCCACGGGGGCAGGGGCAGCAAGAGACCCAGTACTTC. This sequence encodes CASSPRGQGQQETQYF. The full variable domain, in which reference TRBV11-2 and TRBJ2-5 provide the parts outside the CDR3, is EAGVAQSPRYKIIEKRQSVAFWCNPISGHATLYWYQQILGQGPKLLIQFQNNGVVDDSQLPKDRFSAERLKGVDSTLKIQPAKLEDSAVYLCASSPRGQGQQETQYFGPGTRLLVL.